A selection of T cell receptor beta chains follows, all from one sample in a study of CD8 T cells in Susac syndrome. TCRdb recomputed calls from the immunoSEQ multiplex PCR reads with MiXCR, one row per CDR3 protein. Of fewer than 150,000 distinct CDR3 sequences in the sample, about 95% were seen once. The sample was CD4+ T cells from PBMCs. These TCRs come from a human donor in good health. CDR3s leave out the opening cysteine and the closing phenylalanine or tryptophan. Fields, in order: clone size, J gene, V gene, D gene, CDR3 protein. A D gene is named only where the DNA matches it firmly. The listing skips clone size in some rows; elsewhere it reads once, few, many or a size class.

size: once
J: TRBJ2-5
V: TRBV20-1
D: TRBD2
CDR3: SASSGRTQETQY

size: -
J: TRBJ1-6
V: TRBV6-5
D: -
CDR3: ASSPRDSYNSPLH

size: -
J: TRBJ2-7
V: TRBV7-9
D: -
CDR3: ASSLGLLSHEQY

size: once
J: TRBJ1-1
V: TRBV3-1
D: TRBD1
CDR3: ATGVAGGTEAF

size: -
J: TRBJ2-1
V: TRBV3-1
D: TRBD2
CDR3: ASSQEGLATQKQF

size: -
J: TRBJ1-1
V: TRBV28
D: -
CDR3: ASSHNRRWGTEAF

size: once
J: TRBJ2-7
V: TRBV29-1
D: TRBD2
CDR3: SVATSGSQAKEQY

size: -
J: TRBJ2-7
V: TRBV20-1
D: TRBD1
CDR3: SALGDRAYEQY

size: -
J: TRBJ1-2
V: TRBV6-5
D: TRBD1
CDR3: ASRPDRGQGGYT

size: -
J: TRBJ2-5
V: TRBV3-1
D: -
CDR3: ASSQGPQEATQY

size: once
J: TRBJ1-4
V: TRBV7-2
D: -
CDR3: ASSLGQSLF

size: -
J: TRBJ2-7
V: TRBV20-1
D: -
CDR3: SARERTYYEQY

size: -
J: TRBJ2-1
V: TRBV30
D: TRBD2
CDR3: AWSYSGSPYNEQF

size: -
J: TRBJ1-5
V: TRBV2
D: TRBD1
CDR3: ASSGTGVRGNQPQH

size: -
J: TRBJ2-4
V: TRBV2
D: TRBD2
CDR3: ASRLAGVIQY

size: -
J: TRBJ1-2
V: TRBV2
D: TRBD1
CDR3: ASSVPYQGAGGYT

size: -
J: TRBJ2-7
V: TRBV10-3
D: -
CDR3: AISGNYEQY

size: -
J: TRBJ2-6
V: TRBV7-9
D: TRBD1
CDR3: ASSTTGATGANVLT

size: -
J: TRBJ1-1
V: TRBV30
D: -
CDR3: AWSVTGLNTEAF

size: -
J: TRBJ2-3
V: TRBV5-4
D: -
CDR3: ASSPKWTSDTQY

size: -
J: TRBJ2-5
V: TRBV29-1
D: TRBD2
CDR3: SVGTSGSLQETQY

size: -
J: TRBJ2-3
V: TRBV5-1
D: TRBD1
CDR3: ASSFTGDTTDTQY

size: -
J: TRBJ1-2
V: TRBV28
D: -
CDR3: ASIKNVDYGYT

size: -
J: TRBJ2-1
V: TRBV3-1
D: TRBD2
CDR3: ASRRTSSHNEQF

size: -
J: TRBJ2-1
V: TRBV9
D: TRBD2
CDR3: ASSASGRAIDEQF

size: once
J: TRBJ1-5
V: TRBV6-1
D: -
CDR3: ASSPQEDQPQH

size: -
J: TRBJ2-5
V: TRBV6-1
D: -
CDR3: ASRPGSGRKETQY

size: -
J: TRBJ2-5
V: TRBV4-1
D: TRBD2
CDR3: ASSQGASGQETQY

size: -
J: TRBJ2-1
V: TRBV18
D: TRBD2
CDR3: ASSTGLAGGNEQF